This entry lists 21 T cell receptor beta chains sequenced from one sample in a study of Graves' ophthalmopathy and Graves' hyperthyroidism. RNA transcripts were the source from which TCR beta CDR3 regions were amplified. The first round was an RT-PCR with HTBI primers, and the second round was a multiplex PCR. TCRdb itself ran the multiplex PCR reads through MiXCR, one entry per CDR3 protein. The sample contains roughly 500,000 distinct CDR3 sequences, 13% to 15% of which appear only once. What was sequenced was blood. These receptors all come from a woman aged 30 to 39 with Graves' ophthalmopathy.

There are many counts of this clonotype. This chain links TRBV5-1 with TRBJ2-2, with D possibly matching TRBD2 (5 bases). V was cut by 4 bases and J by 7 bases, with 11 bases left in between. Germline loops: CDR1 SGHRS, CDR2 YFSETQ. The CDR3 is 13 amino acids. CDR3 residues: CASSGPRGGELFF. The CDR3 bases are TGCGCCAGCAGCGGCCCTCGGGGCGGGGAGCTGTTTTTT.

This clonotype occurred many times. The rearrangement uses TRBV28 and TRBJ1-5; D is possibly TRBD1 (6 bases). Germline loops: CDR1 MDHEN, CDR2 SYDVKM. CDR3 length equals 16 residues. V shed 6 bases and J shed 4 bases, with 19 bases lying between them. The CDR3 is CASSYLDRTRNQPQHF. The CDR3 region has the DNA TGTGCCAGCAGCTATCTCGACAGGACCCGGAATCAGCCCCAGCATTTT.

This clonotype showed up many times. In nucleotides, the CDR3 is TGCAGTGCTAGAAGGGCAGGGCAAGAGACCCAGTACTTC. Protein product: CSARRAGQETQYF. This rearrangement joins TRBV20-1 to TRBJ2-5, with D possibly matching TRBD1 (5 bases). Germline CDR1 DFQATT, CDR2 SNEGSKA (reference sequence). V dropped 2 bases and J dropped 2 bases, with 9 bases sitting between them. The CDR3 contains 13 residues.

This clonotype was observed a handful of times. This chain connects TRBV7-2 to TRBJ1-3; the D is unclear. The CDR3 runs 15 residues. The V gene's germline CDR1 is SGHTA and CDR2 FQGNSA. Trimming stripped 3 bases from V and 4 bases from J, with 13 bases between. In DNA form, the CDR3 reads TGTGCCAGCAGCTTTAATTTAGGGTTGGGAAACACCATATATTTT. Translated: CASSFNLGLGNTIYF.

This clonotype was seen repeatedly, ten times or more. The chain recombines TRBV6-1 with TRBJ2-5, with D perhaps TRBD2 (6 bases). CDR3 length: 15 residues. Trimming shortened V by 7 bases and J by 3 bases, and 18 bases separated the two germline ends. Germline-derived CDR1 and CDR2 are MNHNS and SASEGT. CDR3 amino acids: CASTFRRDPKETQYF. In DNA form, the CDR3 reads TGTGCCAGCACCTTTAGGAGGGATCCAAAAGAGACCCAGTACTTC.

This clonotype showed up many times. The chain recombines TRBV20-1 with TRBJ2-7; D is tentatively TRBD1 or TRBD2 (5 bases each). Trimming took 0 bases from V and 6 from J, leaving 24 bases between them. The CDR3 contains 17 residues. The germline V gene has CDR1 DFQATT and CDR2 SNEGSKA (reference sequence). The CDR3 nucleotides are TGCAGTGCTAGAGATGGGACCCCGGGATCGGGTGGCCGCGAGCAGTACTTC. Protein product: CSARDGTPGSGGREQYF.

This clonotype was recorded at least ten times. The germline gene is not matched at one end of the junction; a read error may be the cause. This chain joins TRBV6-1 and TRBJ1-1; tentatively, D is TRBD1 (5 bases). The CDR3 runs to 15 residues. Germline CDR1 reads MNHNS; CDR2 reads SASEGT. The CDR3 sequence is CASTEGELTSTEAFF. CDR3 nucleotides: TGTGCCAGCACTGAAGGGGAGCTGACGAGCACTGAAGCTTTCTTT.

This chain links TRBV5-1 with TRBJ1-2, with D tentatively TRBD1 (5 bases). Trimming took off 0 bases at V and 8 bases at J, with 14 bases between the two ends. The CDR3 runs to 14 residues. Germline CDR1 and CDR2: SGHRS and YFSETQ. The CDR3 sequence is CASSLEGPPRGYTF. The CDR3 DNA is TGCGCCAGCAGCTTGGAGGGGCCCCCGCGGGGCTACACCTTC. The full variable domain, rest sourced from reference TRBV5-1 and TRBJ1-2, is KAGVTQTPRYLIKTRGQQVTLSCSPISGHRSVSWYQQTPGQGLQFLFEYFSETQRNKGNFPGRFSGRQFSNSRSEMNVSTLELGDSALYLCASSLEGPPRGYTFGSGTRLTVV.

The sample holds many counts of this clonotype. The CDR3 here is CSAPTTGGGNQPQHF. The DNA for the CDR3 is TGCAGTGCTCCTACCACAGGGGGGGGCAATCAGCCCCAGCATTTT. The rearrangement uses TRBV20-1 and TRBJ1-5; TRBD1 aligns across 8 bases. J was trimmed by 2 bases and V by 5 bases; bases with no gene match: 8. This CDR3 region has 15 residues. CDR1 is DFQATT and CDR2 is SNEGSKA in the germline V gene (reference sequence).

This clonotype was counted ten times or more. This chain joins TRBV12-5 and TRBJ1-1, with D hard to call. V shed 2 bases and J shed 5 bases, with 3 bases lying between them. CDR1 and CDR2 (germline): LGHNT, FRNRAP. The CDR3 has 11 residues. CDR3 nucleotides: TGTGCTAGTGGTTTGTTGACTGAAGCTTTCTTT. Protein: CASGLLTEAFF.

Only a few counts were recorded for this clonotype. The chain recombines TRBV6-5 with TRBJ2-7; the match to TRBD2 covers 8 bases. Germline V gives CDR1 MNHEY, CDR2 SVGAGI. CDR3 length: 15 amino acids. The trim removed 2 bases at V and 7 bases at J, leaving 10 bases unmatched. The CDR3 here is CASSYGGLDVEEQYF. In nucleotides, the CDR3 is TGTGCCAGCAGTTACGGGGGACTAGACGTGGAAGAGCAGTACTTC.

This clonotype was detected ten times or more. This chain uses TRBV20-1 with TRBJ1-2; 7 positions agree with TRBD1. Trimming at V came to 4 bases and at J to 4 bases, leaving 3 bases not matched to a gene. Germline V gene lookup returns CDR1 DFQATT and CDR2 SNEGSKA (reference sequence). The CDR3 consists of 12 residues. CDR3 DNA sequence: TGCAGTGCTATAACAGGGGTCTATGGCTACACCTTC. The encoded protein is CSAITGVYGYTF.

This clonotype was seen a handful of times. The genes are TRBV6-1 and TRBJ2-5, with D perhaps matching TRBD1 (6 bases). This CDR3 contains 13 residues. The germline CDR1 and CDR2 sequences are MNHNS and SASEGT. Between the trimmed V and J ends, which lost 5 bases and 3 bases, there was a span of 10 bases. The CDR3 DNA follows: TGTGCCAGCAGTCGGACAGAAAAAGAGACCCAGTACTTC. This translates into CASSRTEKETQYF.

This clonotype was detected ten times or more. V usage is TRBV7-8 and J usage is TRBJ1-5, with no clear D. The CDR3 is 18 residues long. Germline-derived CDR1 and CDR2 are SGHVS and FQNEAQ. V dropped 5 bases and J dropped 0 bases, with 20 bases sitting between them. The CDR3 region is CASSATTRTGISNQPQHF. CDR3 DNA: TGTGCCAGCAGCGCAACAACACGGACTGGGATTAGCAATCAGCCCCAGCATTTT.

This clonotype has ten or more counts. The rearrangement uses TRBV5-1 and TRBJ2-7, with 8 bases lining up with TRBD2. Germline V gene sequence: CDR1 SGHRS, CDR2 YFSETQ. The CDR3 has 13 residues. J lost 5 bases, V lost 7 bases, and 8 bases had no gene match. The CDR3 sequence: CASSTGLGNEQYF. As DNA, the CDR3 is TGCGCCAGCTCAACGGGACTAGGGAACGAGCAGTACTTC. Complete variable domain (other parts from reference TRBV5-1 and TRBJ2-7): KAGVTQTPRYLIKTRGQQVTLSCSPISGHRSVSWYQQTPGQGLQFLFEYFSETQRNKGNFPGRFSGRQFSNSRSEMNVSTLELGDSALYLCASSTGLGNEQYFGPGTRLTVT.

The chain joins TRBV9 to TRBJ2-5; TRBD1 agrees at 9 bases. J was trimmed by 4 bases and V by 2 bases; bases with no gene match: 3. The V gene's germline CDR1 is SGDLS and CDR2 YYNGEE. The CDR3 is made up of 14 amino acids. This CDR3 reads CASSVTGGLETQYF. The CDR3 nucleotides are TGTGCCAGCAGCGTTACAGGGGGCCTAGAGACCCAGTACTTC.

This clonotype showed up many times. The chain recombines TRBV5-1 with TRBJ1-1; perhaps TRBD1 as D (6 bases). V shed 1 base and J shed 6 bases, with 28 bases lying between them. The germline CDR1 and CDR2 sequences are SGHRS and YFSETQ. CDR3 length: 19 residues. The CDR3 sequence: CASSLTPTGSWVGDAEAFF. For the CDR3, the DNA is TGCGCCAGCAGCTTGACGCCTACAGGGTCGTGGGTGGGGGACGCTGAAGCTTTCTTT.

This clonotype appeared many times. The J gene is TRBJ2-7, the V gene TRBV27, with 14 bases matching TRBD2. CDR1 and CDR2 (germline): MNHEY, SMNVEV (reference sequence). The CDR3 is made up of 16 amino acids. The junction had 3 bases not matched to a gene; V was cut back by 0 bases and J by 5 bases. The CDR3 sequence: CASSLSGTSGRDEQYF. The CDR3 DNA follows: TGTGCCAGCAGTTTATCCGGGACTAGCGGGAGAGACGAGCAGTACTTC.

V is TRBV27 and J is TRBJ2-7, with D possibly TRBD2 on 6 matching bases. The length of the CDR3 is 14 residues. CDR1 and CDR2 (germline): MNHEY, SMNVEV (reference sequence). Trimming took 5 bases from V and 6 from J, leaving 17 bases between them. The CDR3 protein is CASSVRRGGSEQYF. In DNA, the CDR3 is TGTGCCAGCAGTGTCAGGCGGGGAGGTTCCGAGCAGTACTTC.

This clonotype was counted many times. The V call is TRBV20-1, the J call TRBJ2-7; 11 bases match TRBD1. Per germline, CDR1 DFQATT and CDR2 SNEGSKA (reference sequence). V lost 4 bases to trimming and J lost 1 base; unmatched junction nucleotides: 6. The CDR3 is 15 amino acids. The CDR3 region is CSAIPGTGGSYEQYF. The CDR3, as DNA: TGCAGTGCTATTCCCGGGACAGGGGGGTCCTACGAGCAGTACTTC.

In its sample, this clonotype was seen many times. The chain employs TRBV6-1 and TRBJ1-2; 10 nucleotides line up with TRBD1. With 6 bases clipped from V and 3 bases from J, the junction kept 7 bases outside the gene matches. This CDR3 contains 15 residues. Germline V gene lookup returns CDR1 MNHNS and CDR2 SASEGT. DNA for the CDR3: TGTGCCAGCAGGAATGACAGGGGGCCCTACTATGGCTACACCTTC. It codes for CASRNDRGPYYGYTF.